This TCR beta chain originates from a study of T cells expressing NK-cell markers. Background on the study: HCMV seropositivity marked most of the eight sequenced donors; one was seronegative.

With the 5' RACE reads reprocessed, TCRdb shows one record per CDR3 protein and no DNA. The sample holds 150,000 to 180,000 distinct CDR3 sequences. For this clonotype: Its cognate antigen is unknown.

General study points: In a few donors, dominant clonotypes made up roughly 25-60.1% of CD3+CD56-NKG2C+ cells.

CDR1 and CDR2 from the germline V gene are SGHRS and YFSETQ. The CDR3 covers 14 residues. This TCR came from a woman aged 45-65 years in good health. This chain links TRBV5-1 with TRBJ2-1. The specimen sequenced was blood T cells: a sorted CD56 or NKG2C T cell subset, CD4+ or CD8+ T cells, or bulk PBMC T cells (not recorded which). CDR3 in amino acids: CASSPTTPANEQFF.